The rows below give T cell receptor beta chains drawn from one sample of a study of cytomegalovirus exposure and HLA in healthy donors. TCRdb keeps only in-frame clones here, not all; method: immunoSEQ multiplex PCR. In the table there are 120,000 or so clones, approximately 90% of which are singletons. The sample was PBMCs. These receptors were collected from a woman in her thirties in good health and CMV-seropositive. Each CDR3 is given with its conserved first and last residue. A D gene is named only where the DNA matches it firmly. Not all rows give a size; the values are once, few, many and, for expanded clones, a class.

TRBD2	15	-	TRBJ2-7	TRBV10-1	CASREGLESRYEQYF	TGCGCCAGCAGGGAAGGACTAGAGAGTAGGTACGAGCAGTACTTC
-	17	-	TRBJ2-7	TRBV7-5	CVRSLEVRGSESYEQYF	TGTGTCAGAAGCTTAGAAGTGAGAGGAAGCGAAAGCTACGAGCAGTACTTC
-	16	-	TRBJ2-2	TRBV7-2	CASSSDPGHRTGELFF	TGTGCCAGCAGCTCAGACCCGGGACATCGGACCGGGGAGCTGTTTTTT
TRBD2	17	-	TRBJ2-1	TRBV28	CASSLLPTGGGLGEQFF	TGTGCCAGCAGTCTCCTCCCCACGGGGGGAGGGCTGGGTGAGCAGTTCTTC
-	15	-	TRBJ1-1	TRBV11-2	CASSTKHQGRTEAFF	TGTGCCAGCAGCACCAAGCACCAGGGGCGCACTGAAGCTTTCTTT
TRBD2	17	-	TRBJ2-3	TRBV2	CASSEGVKAGGLDTQYF	TGTGCCAGCAGTGAAGGGGTAAAGGCGGGAGGTTTGGATACGCAGTATTTT
-	11	-	TRBJ2-7	TRBV27	CASSSRDEQYF	TGTGCCAGCAGTTCGAGGGATGAGCAGTACTTC
-	12	-	TRBJ1-2	TRBV4-2	CASSEGEGAGTF	TGTGCCAGCAGCGAAGGGGAAGGGGCAGGCACCTTC
TRBD2	18	-	TRBJ2-7	TRBV4-3	CASSQDFHLAGGFYEQYF	TGCGCCAGCAGCCAAGACTTTCACCTAGCGGGAGGGTTCTACGAGCAGTACTTC
-	12	few	TRBJ1-1	TRBV30	CAWSARGDEAFF	TGTGCCTGGAGTGCAAGGGGTGACGAAGCTTTCTTT
-	16	-	TRBJ1-1	TRBV5-1	CASSLVPGEGNTEAFF	TGCGCCAGCAGCTTGGTGCCAGGGGAAGGGAACACTGAAGCTTTCTTT
TRBD1	13	-	TRBJ2-4	TRBV6-5	CASRTTGGSIQYF	TGTGCCAGCAGGACGACAGGGGGAAGCATTCAGTACTTC
TRBD1	14	-	TRBJ2-1	TRBV15	CATSAWDRVNEQFF	TGTGCCACCAGCGCTTGGGACAGGGTAAATGAGCAGTTCTTC
TRBD1	11	-	TRBJ1-1	TRBV20-1	CSAPNRGEAFF	TGCAGTGCTCCGAACAGGGGTGAAGCTTTCTTT
TRBD2	15	-	TRBJ2-7	TRBV6-4	CASSERASGRASKYF	TGTGCCAGCAGTGAAAGGGCTAGCGGGAGGGCCAGCAAGTACTTC
-	15	-	TRBJ2-2	TRBV27	CASRSRAGWTGELFF	TGTGCCAGCAGGTCGCGGGCGGGGTGGACCGGGGAGCTGTTTTTT
TRBD2	15	-	TRBJ2-7	TRBV4-2	CASSQDGGGVGEQYF	TGTGCCAGCAGCCAAGATGGCGGGGGGGTCGGCGAGCAGTACTTC
-	13	-	TRBJ2-1	TRBV2	CASSDDGGYEQFF	TGTGCCAGCAGTGATGACGGGGGATACGAGCAGTTCTTC
-	11	-	TRBJ2-7	TRBV29-1	CSATRGYEQYF	TGCAGCGCGACTAGGGGCTACGAGCAGTACTTC
TRBD2	16	-	TRBJ2-7	TRBV4-2	CASSQEAGTSAYEQYF	TGTGCCAGCAGCCAAGAAGCCGGGACTAGCGCCTACGAGCAGTACTTC
-	15	few	TRBJ1-6	TRBV6-1	CASSNRPDYGSPLHF	TGTGCCAGCAGCAACCGTCCCGACTACGGCTCACCCCTCCACTTT
-	16	-	TRBJ1-2	TRBV11-2	CASSLGAGRIRYGYTF	TGTGCCAGCAGCTTAGGTGCCGGGAGGATCCGATATGGCTACACCTTC
TRBD1	15	-	TRBJ2-3	TRBV4-2	CASSHPGQGADTQYF	TGTGCCAGCAGCCACCCGGGACAGGGGGCAGATACGCAGTATTTT
TRBD2	15	-	TRBJ2-1	TRBV5-4	CASSVTSGPYNEQFF	TGTGCCAGCAGCGTAACTAGCGGCCCCTACAATGAGCAGTTCTTC
TRBD2	16	-	TRBJ2-2	TRBV11-2	CASSKTSGRATGELFF	TGTGCCAGCAGCAAAACTAGCGGGAGGGCCACCGGGGAGCTGTTTTTT
-	15	once	TRBJ1-1	TRBV6-6	CASSYGQGPLTEAFF	TGTGCCAGCAGTTATGGTCAGGGCCCGTTAACTGAAGCTTTCTTT
-	15	few	TRBJ1-6	TRBV27	CASSFVGSADSPLHF	TGTGCCAGCAGTTTCGTCGGCTCGGCGGATTCACCCCTCCACTTT
-	15	-	TRBJ1-6	TRBV4-3	CASSQQDLEGSPLHF	TGCGCCAGCAGCCAACAAGACTTGGAGGGGTCACCCCTCCACTTT
-	13	-	TRBJ2-2	TRBV27	CASSLLNTGELFF	TGTGCCAGCAGTCTCCTTAACACCGGGGAGCTGTTTTTT
TRBD2	16	-	TRBJ2-1	TRBV5-1	CASSLVPGLELGEQFF	TGCGCCAGCAGCTTGGTCCCGGGACTAGAGTTGGGTGAGCAGTTCTTC
-	14	-	TRBJ2-7	TRBV10-3	CAIKTAPASYEQYF	TGTGCCATCAAGACAGCACCAGCCTCCTACGAGCAGTACTTC
-	11	-	TRBJ2-1	TRBV30	CAWAPGVEQFF	TGTGCCTGGGCACCAGGGGTGGAGCAGTTCTTC
-	12	-	TRBJ2-2	TRBV6-5	CASSSLTGELFF	TGTGCCAGCAGTTCCCTAACCGGGGAGCTGTTTTTT
-	12	-	TRBJ1-2	TRBV7-9	CASSLDLDGYTF	TGTGCCAGCAGCTTAGACTTAGATGGCTACACCTTC
-	15	-	TRBJ1-2	TRBV29-1	CSVAGALTDNYGYTF	TGCAGCGTTGCAGGGGCGCTTACCGATAACTATGGCTACACCTTC
-	13	-	TRBJ2-1	TRBV27	CASIGLAYNEQFF	TGTGCCAGCATCGGTCTAGCGTACAATGAGCAGTTCTTC
TRBD2	15	-	TRBJ2-1	TRBV5-1	CASSAGGLAGDEQFF	TGCGCCAGCAGCGCAGGGGGGCTAGCGGGAGATGAGCAGTTCTTC
TRBD2	15	-	TRBJ2-1	TRBV6-5	CASSYSGRPYNEQFF	TGTGCCAGCAGCTATAGCGGGAGGCCCTACAATGAGCAGTTCTTC
-	15	-	TRBJ2-1	TRBV6-8	CASSYTESSYNEQFF	TGTGCCAGCAGTTACACGGAGAGCTCCTACAATGAGCAGTTCTTC
-	17	-	TRBJ1-4	TRBV21-1	CASSKGRRTATNEKLFF	TGTGCCAGCAGCAAAGGTCGAAGGACTGCAACTAATGAAAAACTGTTTTTT
TRBD2	14	-	TRBJ2-1	TRBV27	CASSFTGGSSEQFF	TGTGCCAGCAGTTTCACGGGAGGATCGTCCGAGCAGTTCTTC
TRBD1	13	-	TRBJ1-4	TRBV5-4	CASRMDRNEKLFF	TGTGCCAGCAGGATGGACAGGAATGAAAAACTGTTTTTT
TRBD1	16	-	TRBJ2-7	TRBV6-4	CASSHDRGRGSYEQYF	TGTGCCAGCAGTCATGACAGGGGGAGGGGGTCCTACGAGCAGTACTTC
TRBD1	14	-	TRBJ2-7	TRBV27	CASSPTGGWNEQYF	TGTGCCAGCAGCCCGACAGGGGGATGGAACGAGCAGTACTTC
TRBD2	15	-	TRBJ2-1	TRBV7-2	CASSARWGLYNEQFF	TGTGCCAGCAGCGCGAGGTGGGGACTATACAATGAGCAGTTCTTC
-	13	-	TRBJ1-1	TRBV7-9	CASGRGGSTEAFF	TGTGCCAGCGGGAGGGGGGGCTCCACTGAAGCTTTCTTT
-	16	-	TRBJ2-5	TRBV27	CASRRGYVSAGETQYF	TGTGCCAGCCGCAGGGGATACGTCTCAGCGGGGGAGACCCAGTACTTC
-	16	-	TRBJ2-1	TRBV10-3	CAISAVALLLDNEQFF	TGTGCCATCAGTGCGGTAGCCCTGCTCCTGGACAATGAGCAGTTCTTC
-	16	once	TRBJ2-2	TRBV13	CASSSTTSILRGELFF	TGTGCCAGCAGCTCCACGACTAGTATTCTGCGCGGGGAGCTGTTTTTT
TRBD2	17	-	TRBJ2-1	TRBV4-1	CASSLRETSGGGNEQFF	TGCGCCAGCAGCCTCCGAGAGACTAGCGGGGGGGGGAATGAGCAGTTCTTC
-	11	-	TRBJ2-7	TRBV28	CASTGFYEQYF	TGTGCCAGTACAGGATTCTACGAGCAGTACTTC
TRBD2	12	-	TRBJ2-3	TRBV10-3	CAIAGGADTQYF	TGTGCCATTGCGGGGGGGGCAGATACGCAGTATTTT